The 2 T cell receptor beta chains in this list originate from one sample, sequenced in a study of T-cell reconstitution after alpha-beta-depleted transplantation in children. This sample's TCRbeta library carried unique molecular identifier barcodes. TCRdb recomputed calls from the PCR reads with MiXCR, one row per CDR3 protein. Of around 400,000 distinct CDR3 sequences in the sample, roughly 20% are singletons; the top ten hold over 3.5%. Material: PBMCs from the stem cell graft donor, obtained from the stem cell graft. All receptors derive from a human donor who donated a stem cell graft to a child with acute myeloid leukemia.

This clonotype was seen a single time. J is TRBJ2-3 and V is TRBV4-1, with TRBD2 identical over 16 bases. Germline V gives CDR1 MGHRA, CDR2 YSYEKL. The CDR3 length is 18 residues. The V and J ends lost 8 bases and 2 bases, in that order; junction bases with no gene match: 10. The CDR3 here is CASAGLAGGGGITDTQYF. In DNA form, the CDR3 reads TGCGCCAGCGCGGGACTAGCGGGAGGGGGAGGAATCACAGATACGCAGTATTTT.

The sample holds a few counts of this clonotype. The chain recombines TRBV6-1 with TRBJ2-4; TRBD2 aligns across 8 bases. Per germline, CDR1 MNHNS and CDR2 SASEGT. Losses at the gene ends were 5 bases for V and 7 bases for J; bases not matched to a gene: 10. CDR3 length: 15 amino acids. DNA for the CDR3: TGTGCCAGCAGTCCCCAGGTAGCGGGATTTAACATTCAGTACTTC. Residues: CASSPQVAGFNIQYF.